This is a list of T cell receptor beta chains from one sample in a study of identical twins. One entry per CDR3 protein results from TCRdb running MiXCR on the 5' RACE reads. Among under 450,000 distinct CDR3 sequences listed, 15% to 20% were seen once. Specimen: naive T cells sorted from blood. These receptors all stem from a man aged 45 to 65 in good health. Both conserved end residues are part of each CDR3. The D gene is left open where the match is weak. Some rows mark clone size as missing; the rest say once, few, many or name a class of expanded clone.

TRBJ2-1	NA	NA	TRBV5-6	CASSLMGLEQFF	TGTGCCAGCAGCTTGATGGGGTTGGAGCAGTTCTTC
TRBJ2-3	NA	TRBD2	TRBV7-3	CASSPQGLASTDTQYF	TGTGCCAGCAGCCCCCAGGGACTAGCAAGCACAGATACGCAGTATTTT
TRBJ1-4	NA	TRBD1	TRBV3-1	CASSFRDRGGEKLFF	TGTGCCAGCAGCTTCCGGGACAGGGGAGGTGAAAAACTGTTTTTT
TRBJ2-5	few	NA	TRBV12-3/TRBV12-4	CASSPTGSGETQYF	TGTGCCAGCAGTCCCACAGGGTCCGGGGAGACCCAGTACTTC
TRBJ2-2	NA	NA	TRBV5-6	CASSSAGDTGELFF	TGTGCCAGCAGCTCGGCAGGGGACACCGGGGAGCTGTTTTTT
TRBJ2-3	NA	NA	TRBV7-2	CASSLAQMGTDTQYF	TGTGCCAGCAGCTTAGCCCAAATGGGCACAGATACGCAGTATTTT
TRBJ2-5	NA	NA	TRBV5-1	CASSLGPGGQETQYF	TGCGCCAGCAGCTTGGGACCGGGTGGGCAAGAGACCCAGTACTTC
TRBJ1-5	NA	NA	TRBV20-1	CSARGPVGQPQHF	TGCAGTGCTAGAGGGCCCGTAGGGCAGCCCCAGCATTTT
TRBJ2-5	few	TRBD2	TRBV10-3	CAISGERGQETQYF	TGTGCCATCAGTGGGGAGCGGGGACAAGAGACCCAGTACTTC
TRBJ2-7	NA	NA	TRBV28	CASSFYGGTYEQYF	TGTGCCAGCAGTTTCTACGGAGGAACCTACGAGCAGTACTTC
TRBJ2-1	few	TRBD2	TRBV20-1	CSAPIAGLDEQFF	TGCAGTGCTCCAATAGCGGGACTTGATGAGCAGTTCTTC
TRBJ2-4	few	NA	TRBV7-3	CASSLDRQGIQYF	TGTGCCAGCAGCTTAGACAGGCAGGGCATTCAGTACTTC
TRBJ2-7	many	TRBD1	TRBV19	CASSTGDSIYEQYF	TGTGCCAGTAGTACCGGGGACAGTATCTACGAGCAGTACTTC
TRBJ2-1	NA	NA	TRBV20-1	CSARRVSHNEQFF	TGCAGTGCTAGGAGGGTCAGCCACAATGAGCAGTTCTTC
TRBJ2-6	few	NA	TRBV18	CASSPYRQGGSGANVLTF	TGTGCCAGCTCACCATATCGACAGGGAGGGTCTGGGGCCAACGTCCTGACTTTC
TRBJ1-1	few	NA	TRBV27	CASKVVAENTEAFF	TGTGCCAGCAAGGTGGTGGCGGAGAACACTGAAGCTTTCTTT
TRBJ2-5	NA	NA	TRBV6-2/TRBV6-3	CAASSGRWSRGETQYF	TGTGCCGCGTCGTCGGGACGGTGGAGTCGTGGGGAGACCCAGTACTTC
TRBJ2-1	NA	NA	TRBV4-3	CASSQDIFGGNEQFF	TGCGCCAGCAGCCAAGATATATTTGGGGGTAATGAGCAGTTCTTC
TRBJ2-1	few	NA	TRBV27	CASSLSGLEDNEQFF	TGTGCCAGCAGTTTATCGGGACTGGAAGACAATGAGCAGTTCTTC
TRBJ2-7	once	NA	TRBV9	CASSAGGGGYEQYF	TGTGCCAGCAGCGCCGGGGGCGGGGGCTACGAGCAGTACTTC
TRBJ2-1	NA	NA	TRBV7-3	CASSLTIDNEQFF	TGTGCCAGCAGCCTTACTATCGACAATGAGCAGTTCTTC
TRBJ2-5	once	NA	TRBV7-2	CASSLRWGAETQYF	TGTGCCAGCAGCTTAAGGTGGGGAGCGGAGACCCAGTACTTC
TRBJ2-3	NA	NA	TRBV5-1	CASRGELAISTDTQYF	TGCGCCAGCAGAGGAGAGCTAGCAATTAGCACAGATACGCAGTATTTT
TRBJ1-1	many	NA	TRBV3-1	CASSHGGITEAFF	TGTGCCAGCAGCCACGGGGGCATCACTGAAGCTTTCTTT
TRBJ2-5	NA	TRBD1	TRBV19	CASSIGTGSQETQYF	TGTGCCAGTAGTATCGGGACAGGCTCGCAAGAGACCCAGTACTTC
TRBJ2-3	many	NA	TRBV20-1	CSASPVSEADTQYF	TGCAGTGCTAGCCCCGTGAGTGAGGCAGATACGCAGTATTTT
TRBJ1-1	many	TRBD1	TRBV29-1	CSVEWTGRTEAFF	TGCAGCGTTGAATGGACAGGGAGGACTGAAGCTTTCTTT
TRBJ2-7	NA	TRBD1	TRBV5-1	CASSTRTGSNEQYF	TGCGCCAGCAGCACAAGGACAGGGTCTAACGAGCAGTACTTC
TRBJ2-1	NA	NA	TRBV4-3	CASSQEREEDYNEQFF	TGCGCCAGCAGCCAAGAGAGGGAGGAGGACTACAATGAGCAGTTCTTC
TRBJ1-1	NA	NA	TRBV2	CASSGETRSTEAFF	TGTGCCAGCAGCGGAGAGACTAGGAGCACTGAAGCTTTCTTT
TRBJ2-1	many	TRBD1	TRBV7-9	CASSITGGSPLEQFF	TGTGCCAGCAGCATTACAGGGGGCTCCCCTCTTGAGCAGTTCTTC
TRBJ1-2	NA	TRBD1	TRBV5-1	CASSYRQGSPLGYGYTF	TGCGCCAGCAGCTATCGACAGGGATCCCCTTTGGGCTATGGCTACACCTTC
TRBJ2-1	NA	NA	TRBV20-1	CSASGRGEGPNEQFF	TGCAGTGCTTCAGGGAGGGGGGAGGGCCCGAATGAGCAGTTCTTC
TRBJ1-5	few	TRBD1	TRBV12-3/TRBV12-4	CASSSSQGNQPQHF	TGTGCCAGCAGTTCCTCACAGGGGAATCAGCCCCAGCATTTT
TRBJ2-1	NA	TRBD2	TRBV20-1	CSAASGRAPYNEQFF	TGCAGTGCTGCTAGCGGGCGGGCCCCCTACAATGAGCAGTTCTTC
TRBJ2-6	many	NA	TRBV29-1	CSVANSGANVLTF	TGCAGCGTGGCAAACTCTGGGGCCAACGTCCTGACTTTC
TRBJ1-1	few	NA	TRBV5-6	CASTGWGPNTEAFF	TGTGCCAGCACCGGCTGGGGGCCGAACACTGAAGCTTTCTTT
TRBJ2-1	NA	NA	TRBV5-1	CASSKMASISGEQFF	TGCGCCAGCAGCAAGATGGCCAGCATCTCCGGTGAGCAGTTCTTC
TRBJ2-5	NA	TRBD1	TRBV7-2	CASRSTGGYHQETQYF	TGTGCCAGCAGATCGACAGGGGGCTATCACCAAGAGACCCAGTACTTC
TRBJ1-4	few	TRBD1	TRBV28	CASSFSRTGGFNEKLFF	TGTGCCAGCAGTTTTAGCAGGACAGGGGGATTTAATGAAAAACTGTTTTTT
TRBJ2-3	many	NA	TRBV9	CASSVAVARSDTQYF	TGTGCCAGCAGCGTAGCGGTAGCGAGGTCAGATACGCAGTATTTT
TRBJ2-7	once	TRBD2	TRBV6-2/TRBV6-3	CASRGSGRSYEQYF	TGTGCCAGCAGAGGGAGCGGGAGGTCCTACGAGCAGTACTTC
TRBJ2-1	few	NA	TRBV12-3/TRBV12-4	CASSSLGRGNEQFF	TGTGCCAGCAGCAGTCTAGGGCGAGGGAATGAGCAGTTCTTC
TRBJ2-2	many	NA	TRBV20-1	CSARDPQHTGELFF	TGCAGTGCTAGAGATCCCCAGCACACCGGGGAGCTGTTTTTT